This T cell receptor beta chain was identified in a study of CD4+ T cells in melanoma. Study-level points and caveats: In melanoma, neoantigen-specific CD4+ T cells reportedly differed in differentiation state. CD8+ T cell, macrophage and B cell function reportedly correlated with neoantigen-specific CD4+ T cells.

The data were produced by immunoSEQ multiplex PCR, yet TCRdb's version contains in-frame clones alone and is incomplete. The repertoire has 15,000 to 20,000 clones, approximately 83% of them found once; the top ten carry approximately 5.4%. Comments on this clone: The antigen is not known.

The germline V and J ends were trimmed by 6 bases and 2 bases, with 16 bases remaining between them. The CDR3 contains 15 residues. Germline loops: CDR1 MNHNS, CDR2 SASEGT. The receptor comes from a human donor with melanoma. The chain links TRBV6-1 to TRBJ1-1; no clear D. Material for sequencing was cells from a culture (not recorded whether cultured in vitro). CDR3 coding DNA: TGTGCCAGCAGACTCACCCCAACAGTAAACACTGAAGCTTTCTTT. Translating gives CASRLTPTVNTEAFF.